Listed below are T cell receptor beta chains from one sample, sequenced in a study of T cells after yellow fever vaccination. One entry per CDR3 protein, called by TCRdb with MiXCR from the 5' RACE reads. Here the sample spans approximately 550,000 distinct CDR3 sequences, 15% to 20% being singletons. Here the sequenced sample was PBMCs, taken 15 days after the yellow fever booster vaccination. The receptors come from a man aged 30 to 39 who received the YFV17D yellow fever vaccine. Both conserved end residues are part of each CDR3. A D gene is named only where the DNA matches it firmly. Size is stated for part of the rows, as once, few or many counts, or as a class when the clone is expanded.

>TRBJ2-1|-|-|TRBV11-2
TGTGCCAGCAGCTTAGGCCGGGGCAACCCGAGCTCCTACAATGAGCAGTTCTTC
CASSLGRGNPSSYNEQFF
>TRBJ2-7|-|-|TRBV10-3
TGTGCCATCAGACCGCCGAAGAGCCCGACCCACGAGCAGTACTTC
CAIRPPKSPTHEQYF
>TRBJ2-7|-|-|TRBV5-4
TGTGCCAGCAGCTTGGCCGTATGGGACGAGCAGTACTTC
CASSLAVWDEQYF
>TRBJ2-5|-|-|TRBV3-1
TGTGCCAGCAGAGCCTTCGGGACAAAAAAGACCCAGTACTTC
CASRAFGTKKTQYF
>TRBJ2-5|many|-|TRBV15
TGTGCCACCAGCTCCCGTCTGGGGGAGACCCAGTACTTC
CATSSRLGETQYF
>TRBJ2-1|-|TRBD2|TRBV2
TGTGCCAGCAGTGGGATAGCGGGAGGCTACTACAATGAGCAGTTCTTC
CASSGIAGGYYNEQFF
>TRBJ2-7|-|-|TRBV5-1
TGTGCCAGCAGTTACGACCGGGCCTACGAGCAGTACTTC
CASSYDRAYEQYF
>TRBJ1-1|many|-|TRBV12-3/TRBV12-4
TGTGCCAGCAGTTTAATCACTGAAGCTTTCTTT
CASSLITEAFF
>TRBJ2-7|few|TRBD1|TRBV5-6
TGTGCCAGCAGCTTAGGGGGCACTTTTAGGCCCTACGAGCAGTACTTC
CASSLGGTFRPYEQYF
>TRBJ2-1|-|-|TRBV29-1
TGCAGCGTTGTAGTCCGGGAGCGGAATGAGCAGTTCTTC
CSVVVRERNEQFF
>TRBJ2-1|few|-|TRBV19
TGTGCCAGTAGTATGATTCGGGTAGCGTCTAACAATGAGCAGTTCTTC
CASSMIRVASNNEQFF
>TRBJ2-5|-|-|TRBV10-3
TGTGCCATCAGTGAGTCCGCAGGGGTACAAGAGACCCAGTACTTC
CAISESAGVQETQYF
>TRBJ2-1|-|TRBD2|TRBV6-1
TGTGCCAGCAGCCCGAAAACCGGGACTAGCGGGAGAAGGCGGAATGAGCAGTTCTTC
CASSPKTGTSGRRRNEQFF
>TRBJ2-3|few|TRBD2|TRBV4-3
TGCGCCAGCAGCCAAAGATTCGCGGGGGGTGGCACAGATACGCAGTATTTT
CASSQRFAGGGTDTQYF
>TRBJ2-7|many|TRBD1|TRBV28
TGTGCCAGCAGTTCACCACAGGGGGCAAGGCCCTACGAGCAGTACTTC
CASSSPQGARPYEQYF
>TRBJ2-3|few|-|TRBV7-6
TGTGCCAGCAGCTTATCAGGGACTCCCGGCACAGATACGCAGTATTTT
CASSLSGTPGTDTQYF
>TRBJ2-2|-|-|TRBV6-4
TGTGCCAGCAGGACCCCGACAGGGAACACCGGGGAGCTGTTTTTT
CASRTPTGNTGELFF
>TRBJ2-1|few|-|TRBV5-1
TGCGCCAGCAGCTTGGAGTCGGCAAGCTCCTACAATGAGCAGTTCTTC
CASSLESASSYNEQFF
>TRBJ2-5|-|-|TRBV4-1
TGCGCCAGCAGCCACGACCAAGAGACCCAGTACTTC
CASSHDQETQYF
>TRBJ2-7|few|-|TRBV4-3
TGCGCCAGCAGCCAAGCCGTTGCGCGAGGCGAGCAGTACTTC
CASSQAVARGEQYF
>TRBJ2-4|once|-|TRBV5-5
TGTGCCATCAGCCCCGGGATTACAGTCAAAAACATTCAGTACTTC
CAISPGITVKNIQYF
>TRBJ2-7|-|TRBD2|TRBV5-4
TGTGCCAGCAGCTTGGTTCCAGCGGGAGTGAGGGAGCAGTACTTC
CASSLVPAGVREQYF
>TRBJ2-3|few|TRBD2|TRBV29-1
TGCAGCGTTGACTCTAGCGGGGGACTCACAGATACGCAGTATTTT
CSVDSSGGLTDTQYF
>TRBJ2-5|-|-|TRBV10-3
TGTGCCATCAGTGCAGAATCGGGCCTATCGGGGGAGACCCAGTACTTC
CAISAESGLSGETQYF
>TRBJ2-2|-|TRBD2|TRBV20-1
TGCAGTGCAAATAGCGGGAGGGCCGCCGGGGAGCTGTTTTTT
CSANSGRAAGELFF
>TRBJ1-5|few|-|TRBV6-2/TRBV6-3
TGTGCCAGCAGTTCGTGGGATCAGCAGCCCCAGCATTTT
CASSSWDQQPQHF
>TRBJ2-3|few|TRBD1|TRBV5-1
TGCGCCAGCAGCTTGGCCCCAGGGGGAATAGCAGATACGCAGTATTTT
CASSLAPGGIADTQYF
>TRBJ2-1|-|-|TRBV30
TGTGCCTGGGGCGCAGGGTACATGCAGTTCTTC
CAWGAGYMQFF
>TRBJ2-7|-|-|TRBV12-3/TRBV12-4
TGTGCCAGCAGTTTCTCGCAGGGGAGGCGCGAGCAGTACTTC
CASSFSQGRREQYF
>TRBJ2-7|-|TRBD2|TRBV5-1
TGCGCCAGCAGCACGACCGGGACTAGCTCCTACGAGCAGTACTTC
CASSTTGTSSYEQYF
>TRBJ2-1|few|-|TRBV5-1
TGCGCCAGCAGCTTGGGTTCGGAACCCCTCTCCAATGAGCAGTTCTTC
CASSLGSEPLSNEQFF
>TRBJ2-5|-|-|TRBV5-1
TGCGCCAGCAGCCTGCAGCAGGGGACAAGAGAGACCCAGTACTTC
CASSLQQGTRETQYF
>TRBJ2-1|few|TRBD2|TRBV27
TGTGCCAGCAGTTTATTATGGACTAGCGGATACAATGAGCAGTTCTTC
CASSLLWTSGYNEQFF
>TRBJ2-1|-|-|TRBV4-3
TGCGCCAGCAGCCAAGATCGTGGGAGCTCCTACAATGAGCAGTTCTTC
CASSQDRGSSYNEQFF
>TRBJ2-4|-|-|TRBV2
TGTGCCAGCAGTGAAGAGGGGGGCGTACGAGACATTCAGTACTTC
CASSEEGGVRDIQYF
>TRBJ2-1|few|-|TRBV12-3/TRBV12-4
TGTGCCAGCAGTTTATGGGGCATGGGGGGCGATGAGCAGTTCTTC
CASSLWGMGGDEQFF
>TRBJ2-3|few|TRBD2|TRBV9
TGTGCCAGCAGCGTACCGGGGACTAGCGGATGGGGCACAGATACGCAGTATTTT
CASSVPGTSGWGTDTQYF
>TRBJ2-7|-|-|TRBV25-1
TGTGCCAGCAGTGAGGACATCTACGAGCAGTACTTC
CASSEDIYEQYF
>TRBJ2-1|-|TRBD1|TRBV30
TGTGCCAGAGCACAGGGGGCGTTTGGCGGTGAGCAGTTCTTC
CARAQGAFGGEQFF
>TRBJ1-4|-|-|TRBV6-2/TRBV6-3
TGTGCCAGCAAATTTCCGGGAGCAACTAATGAAAAACTGTTTTTT
CASKFPGATNEKLFF
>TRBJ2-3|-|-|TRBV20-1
TGCAGTGCCCAACAGGGAGGTGCAGATACGCAGTATTTT
CSAQQGGADTQYF
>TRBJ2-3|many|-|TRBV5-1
TGCGCCAGCAGCCGCGGGACAGACACAGATACGCAGTATTTT
CASSRGTDTDTQYF
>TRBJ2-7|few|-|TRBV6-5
TGTGCCAGCACTAACCCGGGCTACGAGCAGTACTTC
CASTNPGYEQYF
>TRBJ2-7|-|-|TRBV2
TGCGCCAGCAGTGAAGGAGGAAGCGACGAGCAGTACTTC
CASSEGGSDEQYF
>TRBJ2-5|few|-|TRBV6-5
TGTGCCAGCAGTGTCCCGGGGGAGACCCAGTACTTC
CASSVPGETQYF
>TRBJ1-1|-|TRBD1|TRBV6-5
TGTGCCAGCAGTTACTCGATCTCCAGGGGGCGAGAGGGCACTGAAGCTTTCTTT
CASSYSISRGREGTEAFF
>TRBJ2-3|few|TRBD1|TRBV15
TGTGCCACCAGCAGATCTTGGACAGGGGGGGCGGATACGCAGTATTTT
CATSRSWTGGADTQYF
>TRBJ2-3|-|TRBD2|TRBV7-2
TGTGCCAGCAGCCCAAGACTACTAAGCGGGAGCGATACGCAGTATTTT
CASSPRLLSGSDTQYF
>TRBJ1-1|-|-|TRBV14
TGTGCCAGCAGCCAAGATTGGGATGGAGGGACTGAAGCTTTCTTT
CASSQDWDGGTEAFF
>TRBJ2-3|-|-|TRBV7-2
TGTGCCAGCAGCTTGTACAGCACCACAGATACGCAGTATTTT
CASSLYSTTDTQYF
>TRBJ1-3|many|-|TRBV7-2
TGTGCCAGCAGCTTAGTCGCCAGTCGTGGAAACACCATATATTTT
CASSLVASRGNTIYF
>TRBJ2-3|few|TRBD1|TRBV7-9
TGTGCCAGCAGCTTAATGCAGGGGGCGGATACGCAGTATTTT
CASSLMQGADTQYF
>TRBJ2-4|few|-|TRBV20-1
TGCAGTGCTAGAGGAGGGAGTGACATTCAGTACTTC
CSARGGSDIQYF
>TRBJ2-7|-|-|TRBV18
TGTGCCAGCACCGAAGGACGGACCTACGAGCAGTACTTC
CASTEGRTYEQYF
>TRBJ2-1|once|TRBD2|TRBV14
TGTGCCAGCAGCCAAGGGACTAGCGCCAATGAGCAGTTCTTC
CASSQGTSANEQFF